The 6 T cell receptor beta chains listed next were all sequenced from one sample in a study of shared clonotypes between healthy human individuals. Generated by immunoSEQ multiplex PCR, the TCRdb table keeps only in-frame clones and is missing some. The sample yields about 2,500,000 clones, just over 90% seen once. Sequences were obtained from naive CD4+ T cells sorted from blood. The subset is: CD45RA+ positively selected. Source of these receptors: a man younger than 30 in good health.

V and J are TRBV7-6 and TRBJ1-1; D not resolved. Trimming stripped 5 bases from V and 5 bases from J, with 15 bases between. This CDR3 spans 14 amino acids. Germline-derived CDR1 and CDR2 are SGHVS and FNYEAQ. CDR3 loop: CASSPQNLMTEAFF. The CDR3 DNA reads as TGTGCCAGCAGCCCCCAAAATTTAATGACTGAAGCTTTCTTT.

DNA of the CDR3: TGTGCCAGCAGCCCTCCAAATACGCAGTATTTT. Translation gives CASSPPNTQYF. The chain has TRBV7-9 and TRBJ2-3; D is unresolved. Between the trimmed V and J ends, which lost 5 bases and 7 bases, there was a span of 7 bases. CDR1 is SEHNR, CDR2 FQNEAQ, per germline (reference sequence). The CDR3 runs 11 residues.

The V call is TRBV7-2, the J call TRBJ2-3; the D gene is possibly TRBD2 (5 bases). The CDR3 contains 12 residues. CDR1 SGHTA and CDR2 FQGNSA come from the germline V gene. V dropped 10 bases and J dropped 2 bases, with 10 bases sitting between them. This chain's CDR3 is CATGLNTDTQYF. CDR3 bases: TGTGCCACCGGACTTAACACAGATACGCAGTATTTT.

The chain is built from TRBV28 and TRBJ2-7; D unresolved. V lost 10 bases to trimming and J lost 2 bases, with 3 bases between them. CDR3 length equals 9 residues. The V gene's germline CDR1 is MDHEN and CDR2 SYDVKM. CDR3 bases: TGTGCCACCGCCTACGAGCAGTACTTC. This codes for CATAYEQYF.

The chain links TRBV5-6 to TRBJ1-1; D gene unclear. From germline, CDR1 is SGHDT and CDR2 YYEEEE. The CDR3 sequence is 13 residues long. With 6 bases removed from V and 4 bases from J, the gap between germline ends came to 13 bases. The DNA for the CDR3 is TGTGCCAGCACATCACAGATAGGCACTGAAGCTTTCTTT. It translates to CASTSQIGTEAFF.

This clone was found once. The gene calls are TRBV30 and TRBJ2-7, with D hard to call. The germline V and J ends were trimmed by 5 bases and 0 bases, with 11 bases remaining between them. Germline V lookup: CDR1 GTSNPN, CDR2 SVGIG (reference sequence). CDR3 size: 13 residues. This chain's CDR3 is CAWRRYSSYEQYF. In DNA, the CDR3 is TGTGCCTGGCGGCGGTACAGCTCCTACGAGCAGTACTTC. Full variable domain (rest looked up from reference TRBV30 and TRBJ2-7): SQTIHQWPATLVQPVGSPLSLECTVEGTSNPNLYWYRQAAGRGLQLLFYSVGIGQISSEVPQNLSASRPQDRQFILSSKKLLLSDSGFYLCAWRRYSSYEQYFGPGTRLTVT.